This T cell receptor (beta chain) is drawn from a study of identical twins. Study-wide points: Invariant MAIT and iNKT cells could partly confound zero-insertion analyses.

This clonotype was seen a few times. Its antigen is still unknown. Germline-derived CDR1 and CDR2 are SGHVS and FQNEAQ. The CDR3 length is 12 residues. Trimming shortened V by 4 bases and J by 7 bases, and 9 bases separated the two germline ends. The donor group consisted entirely of healthy Caucasians. TCRdb reanalysed the 5' RACE reads using MiXCR and keeps one entry per CDR3 protein. The table lists 550,000 to 700,000 distinct CDR3 sequences, around 9.6% of them singletons. These data were also filed under a second study, of yellow fever vaccine responses in identical twins.

The chain carries TRBV7-8 and TRBJ2-3; D ambiguous. The sequence was obtained from a woman aged 18-30 years in good health. The sample consisted of PBMCs. CDR3 residues: CASSSSRHTQYF. In nucleotides, the CDR3 is TGTGCCAGCAGCTCTAGTAGGCATACGCAGTATTTT. Variable domain in full (rest from reference TRBV7-8 and TRBJ2-3): GAGVSQSPRYKVAKRGQDVALRCDPISGHVSLFWYQQALGQGPEFLTYFQNEAQLDKSGLPSDRFFAERPEGSVSTLKIQRTQQEDSAVYLCASSSSRHTQYFGPGTRLTVL.